Shown below are 14 T cell receptor beta chains from a single sample sequenced in a study of cytomegalovirus exposure and HLA in healthy donors. PCR amplification relied on 60 Vbeta primers (plus 13 Jbeta primers). Profiling relied on immunoSEQ multiplex PCR, and the TCRdb table lists in-frame clones only, not all of them. In the table there are fewer than 250,000 clones, 82% of which are singletons. Sequencing was carried out using PBMCs. All receptors derive from a man aged 40-50 years in good health and CMV-seropositive.

The V and J genes are TRBV29-1 and TRBJ2-3; D might be TRBD2 (6 bases). The ends were cut back, 8 bases at V and 8 bases at J, with 14 bases in the middle. The CDR3 is 11 residues long. Per germline, CDR1 SQVTM and CDR2 ANQGSEA. CDR3 coding DNA: TGCAGCTGGGGGGAAAGTGGTACGCAGTATTTT. It codes for CSWGESGTQYF.

About this clone: Other DNA sequences in this specimen translate into the identical CDR3. The chain employs TRBV19 and TRBJ1-1; D call uncertain. V lost 1 base to trimming and J lost 1 base, with 7 bases between them. Germline-derived CDR1 and CDR2 are LNHDA and SQIVND (reference sequence). The CDR3 extends over 14 amino acids. The CDR3 coding sequence is TGTGCCAGTAGTATAGTTGGCGGGAACACTGAAGCTTTCTTT. Protein sequence: CASSIVGGNTEAFF. Together with reference TRBV19 and TRBJ1-1, the CDR3 gives the full variable domain: DGGITQSPKYLFRKEGQNVTLSCEQNLNHDAMYWYRQDPGQGLRLIYYSQIVNDFQKGDIAEGYSVSREKKESFPLTVTSAQKNPTAFYLCASSIVGGNTEAFFGQGTRLTVV.

The V gene is TRBV30, the J gene TRBJ2-5; 9 bases agree with TRBD1. V lost 3 bases, J lost 8 bases, and 10 bases stayed unmatched. The germline gives CDR1 GTSNPN, CDR2 SVGIG (reference sequence). The CDR3 contains 14 residues. For the CDR3, the DNA is TGTGCCTGGAGGGGGACAGGGAGCTTCTCTACCCAGTACTTC. It encodes CAWRGTGSFSTQYF.

The chain employs TRBV6-5 and TRBJ1-1; D is possibly TRBD1 (6 bases). The V gene's germline CDR1 is MNHEY and CDR2 SVGAGI. CDR3 size: 12 residues. V lost 0 bases and J 8 bases, leaving 7 bases between the germline ends. CDR3 nucleotides: TGTGCCAGCAGTTACTCAGGACAGGAAGCTTTCTTT. Translating gives CASSYSGQEAFF.

DNA for the CDR3: TGCGCCAGCAGCTTGGGGCTAGAGGGCGGGCAGTACTTC. Translation gives CASSLGLEGGQYF. The V gene is TRBV5-1, the J gene TRBJ2-7; the D gene is possibly TRBD2 (5 bases). The CDR3 contains 13 residues. Trimming removed 0 bases from V and 9 bases from J, with 13 bases in between. Germline V gene sequence: CDR1 SGHRS, CDR2 YFSETQ.

V gene TRBV19 combines with J gene TRBJ1-1; no reliable D call. The CDR3 spans 12 residues. In germline, CDR1 is LNHDA, CDR2 SQIVND (reference sequence). V lost 4 bases and J 3 bases, leaving 6 bases between the germline ends. CDR3 nucleotide sequence: TGTGCCAGTAGTAAGTGGCACACTGAAGCTTTCTTT. It yields the protein CASSKWHTEAFF.

The CDR3 region has the DNA TGTGCCAGCTCACAAGGGAGGCAAGAGACCCAGTACTTC. Translating gives CASSQGRQETQYF. V is TRBV18 and J is TRBJ2-5, with a possible D match to TRBD2 (6 bases). This CDR3 is 13 amino acids long. CDR1 and CDR2 (germline): KGHSH, LQKENI. V lost 4 bases, J lost 2 bases, and 8 bases lay in between.

The chain carries TRBV5-1 and TRBJ1-2, with TRBD1 identical over 9 bases. Germline CDR1 is SGHRS and CDR2 is YFSETQ. V dropped 2 bases and J dropped 2; count of bases not matched to a gene: 4. This CDR3 has 15 residues. CDR3 in DNA: TGCGCCAGCAGCTTTACAGGGGGCGGGAACTATGGCTACACCTTC. This encodes CASSFTGGGNYGYTF.

This chain links TRBV7-2 with TRBJ2-5; 10 nucleotides agree with TRBD2. The V gene end was trimmed by 5 bases and the J gene end by 3 bases; junction bases not matched to a gene: 3. Per germline, CDR1 SGHTA and CDR2 FQGNSA. The CDR3 is 14 amino acids. The CDR3, as DNA: TGTGCCAGCAGCGGTACTAGCGGGAAAGAGACCCAGTACTTC. This encodes CASSGTSGKETQYF.

V gene TRBV7-8 combines with J gene TRBJ2-2; 8 bases agree with TRBD1. The CDR3 has 16 residues. V dropped 1 base and J dropped 0; count of bases not matched to a gene: 1. Germline CDR1 reads SGHVS; CDR2 reads FQNEAQ. The CDR3 is CASSLEQGANTGELFF. CDR3 bases: TGTGCCAGCAGCTTAGAACAGGGGGCGAACACCGGGGAGCTGTTTTTT. Variable domain in full (rest from reference TRBV7-8 and TRBJ2-2): GAGVSQSPRYKVAKRGQDVALRCDPISGHVSLFWYQQALGQGPEFLTYFQNEAQLDKSGLPSDRFFAERPEGSVSTLKIQRTQQEDSAVYLCASSLEQGANTGELFFGEGSRLTVL.

This rearrangement joins TRBV27 to TRBJ2-7; 9 bases agree with TRBD1. Looked up from germline, CDR1 is MNHEY and CDR2 is SMNVEV (reference sequence). The CDR3 has 14 residues. With V trimmed by 5 bases and J by 3 bases, 5 bases remained unmatched. CDR3 DNA: TGTGCCAGCAGTCCGGGGACAGGGTACTACGAGCAGTACTTC. It encodes CASSPGTGYYEQYF.

V and J are TRBV6-1 and TRBJ2-4; the D is unclear. Trimming stripped 8 bases from V and 0 bases from J, with 11 bases between. Per germline, CDR1 MNHNS and CDR2 SASEGT. This CDR3 has 14 amino acids. In DNA form, the CDR3 reads TGTGCCAGCGAGCCCACGTTAGCCAAAAACATTCAGTACTTC. This translates into CASEPTLAKNIQYF.

This clone was detected only a few times. The V and J genes are TRBV5-4 and TRBJ2-5; D is unclear. CDR3 length: 16 residues. CDR1 and CDR2 (germline): SGHNT, YYREEE (reference sequence). The V gene lost 0 bases and the J gene lost 0 bases, with 12 bases spanning the gap. The CDR3 spells CASSLAGSLNQETQYF. As DNA, the CDR3 is TGTGCCAGCAGCTTGGCGGGTAGTCTAAACCAAGAGACCCAGTACTTC.

This chain connects TRBV18 to TRBJ2-3; D ambiguous. This CDR3 has 13 amino acids. V was clipped by 0 bases and J by 5 bases, with 6 bases between them. Germline V gene data show CDR1 as KGHSH and CDR2 as LQKENI. The CDR3 DNA follows: TGTGCCAGCTCACCACCCGACTTAGATACGCAGTATTTT. This codes for CASSPPDLDTQYF.